This entry lists 20 T cell receptor beta chains sequenced from one sample in a study of T cell repertoires in cytomegalovirus infection. MiXCR, run by TCRdb on the reads, gives a single entry per CDR3 protein. The repertoire holds fewer than 550,000 distinct CDR3 sequences, approximately 33% seen once, with approximately 15% in the top ten. The sample taken for sequencing was PBMCs. The receptors come from a human donor in good health (CMV status not recorded). Some clones in this sample may be carry-over from other donors' samples.

V and J are TRBV7-8 and TRBJ2-1; 13 bases are a match to TRBD2. Germline lookup yields CDR1 SGHVS and CDR2 FQNEAQ. The trim removed 5 bases at V and 8 bases at J, leaving 15 bases unmatched. CDR3 length: 18 amino acids. CDR3 loop: CASSPKPLLAGGGDEQFF. DNA of the CDR3: TGTGCCAGCAGCCCCAAACCGTTACTAGCGGGGGGGGGGGATGAGCAGTTCTTC.

This clonotype came up once. This could be a read error, since a much larger clone is one nucleotide away. J is TRBJ2-2 and V is TRBV7-2, with D possibly matching TRBD1 (6 bases). With 9 bases removed from V and 1 base from J, the gap between germline ends came to 21 bases. The CDR3 spans 17 residues. CDR1 SGHTA and CDR2 FQGNSA come from the germline V gene. The CDR3 DNA is TGTGCCAGGGGGGTCCTTGTGGGGGCCGAGAACACCGGGGAGCTGTTTTTT. Amino acids: CARGVLVGAENTGELFF.

The chain recombines TRBV24-1 with TRBJ2-5; 9 positions agree with TRBD1. Trimming removed 4 bases from V and 5 bases from J; junction bases left unmatched: 10. Germline lookup yields CDR1 KGHDR and CDR2 SFDVKD. This CDR3 comprises 16 residues. The CDR3 bases are TGTGCCACCAGTGACAGAGACAGGGGGTATAGGGAGACCCAGTACTTC. It codes for CATSDRDRGYRETQYF.

This clonotype was observed a handful of times. The V gene is TRBV20-1, the J gene TRBJ2-7; 10 bases agree with TRBD2. The length of the CDR3 is 14 residues. V was clipped by 6 bases and J by 3 bases; unmatched bases: 8. Germline-derived CDR1 and CDR2 are DFQATT and SNEGSKA (reference sequence). This chain's CDR3 is CSAPLLAGNYEQYF. DNA for the CDR3: TGCAGTGCCCCACTACTAGCGGGAAACTACGAGCAGTACTTC.

The chain joins TRBV5-6 to TRBJ2-5; 8 bases are a match to TRBD1. The V and J ends lost 4 bases and 2 bases, in that order; junction bases with no gene match: 7. This CDR3 comprises 15 residues. CDR1 SGHDT and CDR2 YYEEEE come from the germline V gene. CDR3 loop: CASSDGTGGQETQYF. Written as DNA, the CDR3 is TGTGCCAGCAGCGACGGGACAGGAGGGCAAGAGACCCAGTACTTC.

This clonotype was counted between two and nine times. The chain uses TRBV7-6 and TRBJ2-3; 9 bases fit TRBD2. V lost 5 bases and J lost 2; bases outside the gene matches: 8. The CDR3 runs 16 residues. Looked up from germline, CDR1 is SGHVS and CDR2 is FNYEAQ. CDR3 sequence: CASSRAPSGNTDTQYF. The CDR3 region has the DNA TGTGCCAGCAGCCGTGCCCCTAGCGGGAACACAGATACGCAGTATTTT.

This chain connects TRBV19 to TRBJ1-5; possibly TRBD1 for D (5 bases). Germline values: CDR1 LNHDA, CDR2 SQIVND (reference sequence). This CDR3 has 15 residues. V was shortened by 3 bases and J by 4 bases, with 13 bases between the two germline ends. The CDR3: CASSIFRVGNQPQHF. In DNA, the CDR3 is TGTGCCAGTAGTATCTTCAGGGTTGGGAATCAGCCCCAGCATTTT.

Many counts were recorded for this clonotype. J is TRBJ1-2 and V is TRBV7-9; D not certain. This CDR3 has 15 amino acids. Per germline, CDR1 SEHNR and CDR2 FQNEAQ (reference sequence). Trimming removed 1 base at V and 2 bases at J, with 11 bases between. The CDR3 loop is CASSLGMDYNYGYTF. The CDR3 bases are TGTGCCAGCAGCTTAGGTATGGATTACAACTATGGCTACACCTTC.

Note on this clonotype: The conserved final phenylalanine or tryptophan is absent from the CDR3, which likely points to a read error. The rearrangement uses TRBV20-1 and TRBJ2-5; 11 bases line up with TRBD2. V lost 3 bases and J lost 7; bases outside the gene matches: 10. The CDR3 is 15 amino acids. The V gene's germline CDR1 is DFQATT and CDR2 SNEGSKA (reference sequence). CDR3 bases: TGCAGTGCTAGGGCCGGGACTAGCGGTACTAGGACCCAGTACTTA. It codes for CSARAGTSGTRTQYL.

This clonotype was observed many times. The V call is TRBV7-2, the J call TRBJ2-7; 7 bases are a match to TRBD1. Germline trimming cut 4 bases from V and 5 bases from J; bases unmatched to any gene: 11. The CDR3 extends over 15 amino acids. CDR1 and CDR2 from the germline V gene are SGHTA and FQGNSA. Written as DNA, the CDR3 is TGTGCCAGCAGCTCAGAGGGGGCAGGGCTTGACGAGCAGTACTTC. It encodes CASSSEGAGLDEQYF.

The chain carries TRBV7-9 and TRBJ1-6; the D gene is possibly TRBD1 (5 bases). V lost 6 bases, J lost 10 bases, and 13 bases lay in between. CDR3 length equals 13 residues. Germline V gene data show CDR1 as SEHNR and CDR2 as FQNEAQ (reference sequence). This chain's CDR3 is CASRLVGDSPLHF. The CDR3 nucleotides are TGTGCCAGCAGACTAGTCGGGGACTCACCCCTCCACTTT.

V is TRBV7-3 and J is TRBJ2-7; TRBD2 matches at 10 bases. Germline lookup yields CDR1 SGHTA and CDR2 FQGTGA. Trimming at V came to 4 bases and at J to 4 bases, leaving 10 bases not matched to a gene. This CDR3 is 16 amino acids long. The CDR3 spells CASSSRQRGGVYEQYF. CDR3 nucleotide sequence: TGTGCCAGCAGCTCCCGTCAGCGGGGGGGAGTATACGAGCAGTACTTC.

This clonotype was picked up many times. The chain combines TRBV7-9 with TRBJ2-1, with 12 bases fitting TRBD1. Germline CDR1 is SEHNR and CDR2 is FQNEAQ (reference sequence). V lost 1 base to trimming and J lost 5 bases; unmatched junction nucleotides: 12. The CDR3 has 19 residues. CDR3 region: CASSLVGDRGQSPHNEQFF. CDR3 bases: TGTGCCAGCAGCTTAGTTGGGGACAGGGGGCAATCCCCACACAATGAGCAGTTCTTC.

This clonotype was seen many times. The chain carries TRBV7-8 and TRBJ1-4; 7 bases match TRBD1. With V trimmed by 5 bases and J by 6 bases, 6 bases remained unmatched. This CDR3 is 14 amino acids long. The V gene's germline CDR1 is SGHVS and CDR2 FQNEAQ. CDR3 coding DNA: TGTGCCAGCAGCCCCTCGACAGGGTATGAAAAACTGTTTTTT. Its protein is CASSPSTGYEKLFF. The entire variable domain, with the rest obtained from reference TRBV7-8 and TRBJ1-4, is as follows: GAGVSQSPRYKVAKRGQDVALRCDPISGHVSLFWYQQALGQGPEFLTYFQNEAQLDKSGLPSDRFFAERPEGSVSTLKIQRTQQEDSAVYLCASSPSTGYEKLFFGSGTQLSVL.

This clonotype was detected a few times. The V and J genes are TRBV16 and TRBJ2-6; perhaps TRBD1 as D (5 bases). V was clipped by 2 bases and J by 2 bases, with 10 bases between them. The germline V gene has CDR1 KGHSY and CDR2 FQNENV. The CDR3 spans 16 residues. The CDR3 reads CASSQRQGPGANVLTF. The DNA for the CDR3 is TGTGCCAGCAGCCAACGCCAGGGCCCTGGGGCCAACGTCCTGACTTTC. Combining the CDR3 with reference TRBV16 and TRBJ2-6 gives the whole variable domain GEEVAQTPKHLVRGEGQKAKLYCAPIKGHSYVFWYQQVLKNEFKFLISFQNENVFDETGMPKERFSAKCLPNSPCSLEIQATKLEDSAVYFCASSQRQGPGANVLTFGAGSRLTVL.

The rearrangement links TRBV19 to TRBJ2-1; no firm D call. Trimming removed 11 bases from V and 7 bases from J, with 18 bases in between. The CDR3 contains 13 residues. Germline assignment: CDR1 LNHDA and CDR2 SQIVND (reference sequence). In nucleotides, the CDR3 is TGTGCCGGAAAAGTGAGGTTTTGGAATGAGCAGTTCTTC. Translated, it gives CAGKVRFWNEQFF.

Note on this clonotype: Since the CDR3 does not end with the conserved phenylalanine or tryptophan, this likely comes from a read error. This rearrangement joins TRBV20-1 to TRBJ2-1, with D perhaps TRBD2 (7 bases). V lost 2 bases and J lost 7, with 18 bases in between. This CDR3 has 15 residues. Germline loops: CDR1 DFQATT, CDR2 SNEGSKA (reference sequence). CDR3 protein: CSARTAGALRNEQFC. In nucleotides, the CDR3 is TGCAGTGCTAGAACGGCGGGGGCGCTCCGGAATGAGCAGTTCTGC.

The chain combines TRBV12-3 or TRBV12-4 with TRBJ2-2; 9 bases match TRBD1. V shed 11 bases, J shed 6 bases, and the junction held 7 bases outside the gene matches. This CDR3 region has 13 residues. For the CDR3, the DNA is TGTGCCTCACGGGGACAGGGTCCCGGGGAGCTGTTTTTT. Encoded protein: CASRGQGPGELFF.

Only a few counts were recorded for this clonotype. In nucleotides, the CDR3 is TGTGCCAGCAGTTTCTTTCAAATGTTCACAGATACGCAGTATTTT. This codes for CASSFFQMFTDTQYF. The chain is built from TRBV12-3 or TRBV12-4 and TRBJ2-3; D remains unclear. The CDR3 totals 15 residues. Trimming pared 3 bases from V and 2 bases from J, leaving 12 bases between.

V and J are TRBV10-3 and TRBJ2-7, with 10 bases that match TRBD2. This CDR3 contains 14 residues. Trimming cost V 10 bases and J 1 base; bases outside gene matches: 7. Looked up from germline, CDR1 is ENHRY and CDR2 is SYGVKD. The CDR3 region has the DNA TGTGCCACGAACCGAGCGGGGGGGTCCTACGAGCAGTACTTC. It codes for CATNRAGGSYEQYF.